This T cell receptor (beta chain) was sequenced during a study of T cells in Graves' hyperthyroidism and ophthalmopathy. Diagnoses were established using clinical symptoms, serum thyroxine and TRAb, thyroid ultrasound and orbital computed tomography. General study findings and limits: Most expanded thyroid clonotypes above 0.001 recurred in blood.

RNA transcripts were the template for amplifying TCR beta CDR3 regions. First-round RT-PCR of the TCR CDR3 relied on the HTBI primer set. TCRdb itself ran the multiplex PCR reads through MiXCR, one entry per CDR3 protein. The table records approximately 610,000 distinct CDR3 sequences, roughly 17% of them present only once. The CDR3 is 15 residues long. Trimming cost V 2 bases and J 0 bases; bases outside gene matches: 2. CDR1 MDHEN and CDR2 SYDVKM come from the germline V gene. In this sample, this clonotype turned up many times. The antigen is undetermined. The J gene is TRBJ2-5, the V gene TRBV28; 8 bases fit TRBD2. Material: blood. The source is a woman between 18 and 30 years old with Graves' hyperthyroidism. CDR3 region: CASSLTGGHQETQYF. The CDR3 coding sequence is TGTGCCAGCAGTTTAACGGGAGGGCACCAAGAGACCCAGTACTTC.